The source of this T cell receptor beta chain is a study of control samples from healthy donors and cancer patients. Profiling relied on immunoSEQ multiplex PCR, and the TCRdb table lists in-frame clones only, not all of them. The repertoire holds 150,000 to 200,000 clones, roughly 88% seen once, with 1.5% to 2% in the top ten. This CDR3 spans 14 amino acids. Trimming removed 7 bases from V and 1 base from J, with 16 bases in between. Germline lookup yields CDR1 GTSNPN and CDR2 SVGIG (reference sequence). The sequence came from a man younger than 30 in good health. The genes are TRBV30 and TRBJ1-1; D is possibly TRBD1 (5 bases). The source material was blood. CDR3 in DNA: TGTGCCTACGGCTGGGCAGGGAAGAACACTGAAGCTTTCTTT. Translating it yields CAYGWAGKNTEAFF.